These 24 T cell receptor beta chains originate from one sample sequenced in a study of CD8+CD57+ T cells in acquired aplastic anemia. Those patients picked for sequencing had displayed CD8+CD57+ cell expansion on flow cytometry. Genomic DNA provided the template from which TCR beta VDJ and CDR3 profiles were obtained. TCRdb re-derived calls from the reads in MiXCR, one entry per CDR3 protein. The sample lists approximately 470,000 distinct CDR3 sequences, more than 25% occurring once. The material sequenced was sorted CD4+, CD8+, or CD8+CD57+ T cells (not recorded which) from PBMCs. These receptors were obtained from a human donor with aplastic anemia.

On this clonotype itself: Given a much more abundant clone one base away, this may be a read error. No conserved phenylalanine or tryptophan ends this CDR3, so it is likely a read error. The chain links TRBV2 to TRBJ2-7; D is ambiguous. The CDR3 is 13 amino acids. Germline V gene data show CDR1 as SNHLY and CDR2 as FYNNEI. V lost 2 bases and J lost 0, with 5 bases in between. CDR3 nucleotides: TGTGCCAGCAGTGAACAGAGCTCCTACGAGCAGTACCTC. Translation gives CASSEQSSYEQYL.

The table lists this clonotype with a few counts. The CDR3 coding sequence is TGTGCCAGCCTGGGACAGGGGGGAGCCTACGAGCAGTACTTC. Its translation is CASLGQGGAYEQYF. This sequence joins TRBV25-1 and TRBJ2-7, with TRBD1 matching 11 bases. The CDR3 is 14 amino acids. Germline V lookup: CDR1 MGHDK, CDR2 SYGVNS. V dropped 8 bases and J dropped 2; count of bases not matched to a gene: 5.

This sequence joins TRBV25-1 and TRBJ1-2, with 8 positions matching TRBD1. Germline CDR1 is MGHDK and CDR2 is SYGVNS. Germline trimming cut 5 bases from V and 8 bases from J; bases unmatched to any gene: 19. This CDR3 has 17 amino acids. CDR3: CASSPPQYTGGDWGYTF. The CDR3 DNA reads TGTGCCAGCAGTCCCCCTCAGTATACAGGGGGGGATTGGGGCTACACCTTC.

CDR3 sequence (DNA): TGCAGTGCTAGAGGTGGCAGGGTTACTGGGACTGAAGCTTTCTTT. Protein: CSARGGRVTGTEAFF. This chain links TRBV20-1 with TRBJ1-1, with D maybe TRBD1 (5 bases). This CDR3 is 15 amino acids long. Trimming shortened V by 1 base and J by 5 bases, and 17 bases separated the two germline ends. Germline assignment: CDR1 DFQATT and CDR2 SNEGSKA (reference sequence).

This clonotype was seen many times. The V and J genes are TRBV5-4 and TRBJ1-2; a possible D gene is TRBD1 (5 bases). The CDR3 extends over 15 amino acids. Trimming stripped 5 bases from V and 4 bases from J, with 18 bases between. Germline lookup yields CDR1 SGHNT and CDR2 YYREEE (reference sequence). CDR3 protein: CASSIGGTHTYGYTF. The CDR3 DNA reads TGTGCCAGCAGTATCGGAGGGACCCACACCTATGGCTACACCTTC. Supplemented by reference TRBV5-4 and TRBJ1-2, the full variable domain reads ETGVTQSPTHLIKTRGQQVTLRCSSQSGHNTVSWYQQALGQGPQFIFQYYREEENGRGNFPPRFSGLQFPNYSSELNVNALELDDSALYLCASSIGGTHTYGYTFGSGTRLTVV.

There are many counts of this clonotype. This rearrangement joins TRBV2 to TRBJ1-2, with D unclear. V was shortened by 0 bases and J by 0 bases, with 14 bases between the two germline ends. Germline V gene lookup returns CDR1 SNHLY and CDR2 FYNNEI. The CDR3 totals 17 residues. The CDR3 DNA sequence: TGTGCCAGCAGTGAAGCCCAAATCATAAGTACTAACTATGGCTACACCTTC. This gives the protein CASSEAQIISTNYGYTF.

This clonotype was counted only a few times. This chain uses TRBV9 with TRBJ1-3, with TRBD1 matching over 7 bases. The CDR3 runs 16 residues. Per the germline V gene, CDR1 is SGDLS and CDR2 is YYNGEE. The trim removed 4 bases at V and 4 bases at J, leaving 11 bases unmatched. DNA of the CDR3: TGTGCCAGCAGCCCCTGGTTCAGGGGGAACGGAAACACCATATATTTT. Translated: CASSPWFRGNGNTIYF.

This clonotype was seen only a few times. V is TRBV7-8 and J is TRBJ2-1; 8 bases fit TRBD2. The CDR3 covers 16 residues. Germline V gene data show CDR1 as SGHVS and CDR2 as FQNEAQ. The J segment lost 6 bases and the V segment lost 0 bases, leaving 7 bases of the junction unmatched. CDR3 loop: CASSLAGLVPANEQFF. The DNA of the CDR3 is TGTGCCAGCAGCTTAGCGGGACTAGTGCCCGCCAATGAGCAGTTCTTC.

V usage is TRBV20-1 and J usage is TRBJ2-1, with a weak D call TRBD2 (7 bases). Germline values: CDR1 DFQATT, CDR2 SNEGSKA (reference sequence). V lost 5 bases to trimming and J lost 4 bases, with 18 bases between them. This CDR3 contains 15 residues. This CDR3 is CSAPDRLAVYNEQFF. Here the CDR3 DNA reads TGCAGTGCTCCCGACAGGCTAGCGGTTTACAATGAGCAGTTCTTC.

To note about this clonotype: One end of the junction fails to match germline, which may point to a read error. The chain employs TRBV13 and TRBJ2-3; D unresolved. The CDR3 contains 15 residues. Germline CDR1 is PRHDT and CDR2 is FYEKMQ (reference sequence). DNA for the CDR3: TGTGCCAGCAGCCTAGGGATCGGTCTCCCAGATACGCAGTATTTT. Its protein product is CASSLGIGLPDTQYF.

The chain combines TRBV18 with TRBJ1-5, with a weak D call TRBD1 (5 bases). The V and J ends lost 3 bases and 1 base respectively, with 13 bases between them. Germline V lookup: CDR1 KGHSH, CDR2 LQKENI. There are 16 residues in the CDR3. CDR3 in amino acids: CASSPQPGQSNQPQHF. The CDR3 coding sequence is TGTGCCAGCTCACCCCAACCAGGGCAAAGCAATCAGCCCCAGCATTTT.

This clonotype came up a few times. This may arise from a read error, as a much more abundant clone is one base away. The J gene is TRBJ2-7, the V gene TRBV2, with 7 bases lining up with TRBD2. Germline loops: CDR1 SNHLY, CDR2 FYNNEI. This CDR3 has 13 residues. The DNA for the CDR3 is TGTGCCGGCAGTGACTGGCGGGAGAACGAGCAGTACTTC. It codes for CAGSDWRENEQYF.

The V and J genes are TRBV5-1 and TRBJ1-4, with D maybe TRBD1 (6 bases). This CDR3 is 15 amino acids long. V was shortened by 4 bases and J by 2 bases, with 12 bases between the two germline ends. The germline V gene encodes CDR1 SGHRS and CDR2 YFSETQ. The CDR3 sequence: CASSLGGATNEKLFF. The CDR3, as DNA: TGCGCCAGCAGCCTGGGGGGGGCGACTAATGAAAAACTGTTTTTT.

Turning to this clonotype: This may arise from a read error, as a much more abundant clone is one base away. J is TRBJ2-1 and V is TRBV2; 11 positions agree with TRBD2. Germline trimming cut 6 bases from V and 8 bases from J; bases unmatched to any gene: 9. The CDR3 runs 15 residues. Germline V CDR1 and CDR2: SNHLY, FYNNEI. In DNA form, the CDR3 reads TGTGCCAGCAGAAGACTAGCGGGACCAAACGATGAGCAGTTCTTC. Its protein is CASRRLAGPNDEQFF.

This clonotype was seen only a few times. V usage is TRBV3-1 and J usage is TRBJ2-3, with D maybe TRBD2 (6 bases). This CDR3 comprises 16 residues. The ends were cut back, 4 bases at V and 4 bases at J, with 18 bases in the middle. The germline V gene encodes CDR1 LGHDT and CDR2 YNNKEL (reference sequence). CDR3 sequence reads: CASSPQGRRVSDTQYF. The CDR3 bases are TGTGCCAGCAGCCCGCAGGGAAGGAGGGTATCAGATACGCAGTATTTT.

This clonotype was observed at least ten times. The genes are TRBV24-1 and TRBJ2-7; no reliable D call. V lost 4 bases and J lost 4, with 4 bases in between. CDR1 is KGHDR and CDR2 is SFDVKD in the germline V gene. The CDR3 sequence is 11 residues long. In DNA, the CDR3 is TGTGCCACCAGTGACGCGTACGAGCAGTACTTC. It translates to CATSDAYEQYF.

The chain is built from TRBV10-3 and TRBJ1-4, with 8 positions matching TRBD1. The CDR3 is made up of 15 amino acids. Germline V gene data show CDR1 as ENHRY and CDR2 as SYGVKD. Trimming cost V 1 base and J 7 bases; bases outside gene matches: 5. The CDR3 region is CAISEFGQGSEKLFF. The CDR3 DNA is TGTGCCATCAGTGAGTTTGGACAGGGAAGTGAAAAACTGTTTTTT.

At least ten counts were recorded for this clonotype. The V call is TRBV20-1, the J call TRBJ2-7, with TRBD1 matching over 9 bases. The CDR3 covers 13 residues. In germline, CDR1 is DFQATT, CDR2 SNEGSKA (reference sequence). J lost 3 bases, V lost 6 bases, and 6 bases had no gene match. CDR3 amino acids: CSAAGQGDYEQYF. CDR3 DNA: TGCAGTGCGGCGGGACAGGGCGACTACGAGCAGTACTTC.

The chain couples TRBV30 to TRBJ1-6; tentative D call: TRBD1 (5 bases). This CDR3 is built from 13 residues. The V and J ends lost 3 bases and 7 bases respectively, with 10 bases between them. Germline-derived CDR1 and CDR2 are GTSNPN and SVGIG (reference sequence). The CDR3 nucleotides read TGTGCCTGGAGGCTTGACAGAAATTCACCCCTCCACTTT. Translating gives CAWRLDRNSPLHF.

This clonotype has a count of ten or more. This sequence joins TRBV10-2 and TRBJ2-3; D gene unclear. Trimming removed 3 bases at V and 4 bases at J, with 8 bases between. This CDR3 comprises 13 residues. Germline V gene sequence: CDR1 WSHSY, CDR2 SAAADI. The CDR3 spells CASSDLLSDTQYF. In DNA, the CDR3 is TGCGCCAGCAGTGATCTCTTATCAGATACGCAGTATTTT.

In DNA form, the CDR3 reads TGTGCCAGCACTTTGCTACAGACCTGGGGGGAGACCCAGTACTTC. It is translated as CASTLLQTWGETQYF. J is TRBJ2-5 and V is TRBV7-2, with D tentatively TRBD1 or TRBD2 (5 bases each). The CDR3 loop spans 15 amino acids. The germline V gene encodes CDR1 SGHTA and CDR2 FQGNSA. The ends were cut back, 7 bases at V and 5 bases at J, with 20 bases in the middle.

This chain links TRBV2 with TRBJ2-3, with 10 bases fitting TRBD2. Trimming took 8 bases from V and 8 from J; bases not matched to a gene: 10. There are 14 residues in the CDR3. Germline V gene lookup returns CDR1 SNHLY and CDR2 FYNNEI. The CDR3 DNA reads TGTGCCAGCCGGCTAGCGGGGGAAGACGGTACGCAGTATTTT. It codes for CASRLAGEDGTQYF.

This clonotype was seen repeatedly, ten times or more. This chain connects TRBV20-1 to TRBJ1-2; the D is unclear. The V end was cut by 1 base, the J end by 6 bases, with 18 bases between. The germline V gene encodes CDR1 DFQATT and CDR2 SNEGSKA (reference sequence). CDR3 size: 15 residues. CDR3 amino acids: CSARARVRFHDGYTF. The CDR3 bases are TGCAGTGCTAGAGCTCGCGTTAGGTTTCATGATGGCTACACCTTC.

In its sample, this clonotype was seen many times. V usage is TRBV24-1 and J usage is TRBJ2-7; 7 bases align to TRBD1. Germline V gene lookup returns CDR1 KGHDR and CDR2 SFDVKD. With V trimmed by 9 bases and J by 4 bases, 8 bases remained unmatched. This CDR3 has 13 residues. CDR3 sequence reads: CATGEGGRYEQYF. In nucleotides, the CDR3 is TGTGCCACCGGGGAAGGGGGCAGGTACGAGCAGTACTTC.